The clone carrying this T cell receptor (beta chain) has a count of ten or more. Its antigen remains unidentified. Trimming took off 3 bases at V and 2 bases at J, with 16 bases between the two ends. Germline values: CDR1 DFQATT, CDR2 SNEGSKA (reference sequence). CDR3 length: 15 amino acids. This sample is drawn from a study of T cells after yellow fever vaccination. Study findings and constraints: Most primary-vaccination clones reappeared after the booster (less than 98% CD4, about 88% CD8). Relatively few clonotypes were ones that appeared in both CD4 and CD8 compartments.

The authors made TCR cDNA by 5'RACE template switching, adding a universal primer site and UMIs. From the 5' RACE reads, TCRdb called clonotypes with MiXCR, one entry per CDR3 protein. This sample has some 350,000 distinct CDR3 sequences, with 4.1% found just once. The sequencing used PBMCs, collected 5 days after the yellow fever booster vaccination. V is TRBV20-1 and J is TRBJ1-2, with D hard to call. The origin of this receptor is a man aged 18 to 35 who received the YFV17D yellow fever vaccine. CDR3 in amino acids: CSASLHPSANYGYTF. CDR3 nucleotides: TGCAGTGCTAGTTTACACCCCAGCGCCAACTATGGCTACACCTTC.